This is a list of T cell receptor beta chains from one sample in a study of cytomegalovirus exposure and HLA in healthy donors. Repertoires were generated with immunoSEQ multiplex PCR, while TCRdb's copy carries only in-frame clones and drops some. The sample holds some 130,000 clones; roughly 90% are singletons and the top ten take about 6%. Sequenced: PBMCs. The receptors were sampled from a woman under 30 in good health and CMV-seropositive. The CDR3 runs from the conserved cysteine through the conserved F or W.

J | V | CDR3
TRBJ2-1 | TRBV11-3 | CASSFRGAGDGNEQFF
TRBJ1-2 | TRBV7-3 | CASSLTPGGMYGYTF
TRBJ1-5 | TRBV6-6 | CASSYTLNSIGPQHF
TRBJ2-7 | TRBV11-2 | CASSLERTGRKQYF
TRBJ2-3 | TRBV18 | CASSLTGGSDTQYF
TRBJ1-3 | TRBV6-1 | CATSQAGSSGNTIYF
TRBJ2-5 | TRBV9 | CASSVAREETQYF
TRBJ1-1 | TRBV30 | CAFTVQGYYTEAFF
TRBJ1-3 | TRBV4-1 | CASSQDERRPSSGNTIYF
TRBJ1-3 | TRBV6-1 | CASQDRAGNTIYF
TRBJ1-1 | TRBV29-1 | CSVVAFMNTEAFF
TRBJ2-2 | TRBV10-3 | CAASGENTGELFF
TRBJ2-2 | TRBV4-2 | CASSQGYAGELFF
TRBJ2-2 | TRBV30 | CAWSVGQTNTGELFF
TRBJ2-1 | TRBV2 | CASSAELATQYNEQFF
TRBJ2-3 | TRBV5-6 | CASILASLQDTQYF
TRBJ2-1 | TRBV2 | CASSAGDRGNEQFF
TRBJ2-1 | TRBV28 | CASRGQVYREFF
TRBJ1-5 | TRBV28 | CASTGTDIYSNQPQHF
TRBJ1-6 | TRBV12-5 | CARTGSFCSPLHF
TRBJ1-5 | TRBV30 | CAWSVKGGQPQHF
TRBJ2-7 | TRBV7-7 | CASSLARDYEQYF
TRBJ1-1 | TRBV15 | CATSRVAHRLNTEAFF
TRBJ2-5 | TRBV19 | CASSTRVVETQYF
TRBJ2-5 | TRBV5-1 | CASSSPQWDRGPRETQYF
TRBJ1-4 | TRBV2 | CASRDTEKLFF
TRBJ2-3 | TRBV9 | CASSPQTSGPRDTQYF
TRBJ1-2 | TRBV9 | CASSVESGYGYTF
TRBJ2-7 | TRBV5-1 | CASSSRDRGTFPSYEQYF
TRBJ1-5 | TRBV19 | CASRDPGTGNQPQHF
TRBJ1-1 | TRBV25-1 | CASSEPGIGTEAFF
TRBJ2-4 | TRBV7-2 | CASSPSPPGAKNIQYF
TRBJ2-5 | TRBV5-6 | CASSHGTGGTQETQYF
TRBJ2-2 | TRBV5-6 | CASSFAGELFF
TRBJ2-2 | TRBV19 | CATNGQGASGELFF
TRBJ2-7 | TRBV5-4 | CASSFGAGDPKYEQYF
TRBJ1-1 | TRBV30 | CAWRDQGNTEAFF
TRBJ1-1 | TRBV2 | CASSEGQGMWNTEAFF
TRBJ1-5 | TRBV30 | CAWSVQGPNQPQHF
TRBJ2-1 | TRBV28 | CASNPAASGSNEQFF
TRBJ1-3 | TRBV18 | CASSPLGGTGNTIYF
TRBJ1-1 | TRBV19 | CASSVPSGANEAFF
TRBJ2-2 | TRBV10-1 | CASSESGPLRAGELFF